Listed below are T cell receptor beta chains from one sample, sequenced in a study of shared clonotypes between healthy human individuals. The table came from immunoSEQ multiplex PCR; TCRdb's copy has only in-frame clones and leaves some out. The sample contains around 1,000,000 clones, 77% of which appear only once. Material for sequencing was memory CD4+ T cells from PBMCs. The receptor source for this set is a man younger than 30 in good health. Some clones in this sample may be carry-over from other donors' samples. CDR3s include the opening cysteine and the closing phenylalanine or tryptophan. The order of the fields is CDR3 length, J gene, clone size, D gene, V gene, CDR3 protein, CDR3 DNA. The D gene is left open where the match is weak. Clone size appears in some rows only: once, few, many, or a class for an expanded clone.

>13|TRBJ2-1|few|.|TRBV18
CASSPVRDNEQFF
TGTGCCAGCTCACCAGTAAGGGACAATGAGCAGTTCTTC
>14|TRBJ2-3|.|.|TRBV5-1
CASSLRVFTDTQYF
TGCGCCAGCAGCTTGCGTGTTTTCACAGATACGCAGTATTTT
>12|TRBJ2-1|many|.|TRBV5-5
CASSFSVNEQFF
TGTGCCAGCAGCTTTAGCGTCAATGAGCAGTTCTTC
>15|TRBJ2-7|.|.|TRBV2
CASSVEQGRIGEQYF
TGTGCCAGCAGTGTGGAACAGGGAAGGATCGGCGAGCAGTACTTC
>15|TRBJ2-3|.|.|TRBV5-1
CASSLARQVTDTQYF
TGCGCCAGCAGCTTGGCGAGGCAGGTCACAGATACGCAGTATTTT
>14|TRBJ1-1|once|.|TRBV29-1
CSVCPDFGVAEAFF
TGCAGCGTCTGCCCAGATTTCGGAGTCGCTGAAGCTTTCTTT
>14|TRBJ2-7|.|TRBD1|TRBV28
CASTYSRQGHEQYF
TGTGCCAGCACTTACTCGAGACAGGGACACGAGCAGTACTTC
>15|TRBJ2-7|many|TRBD2|TRBV6-5
CASNPAGGLTYEQYF
TGTGCCAGCAATCCAGCGGGAGGACTGACATACGAGCAGTACTTC
>14|TRBJ2-6|.|.|TRBV29-1
CSVAGLSGANVLTF
TGCAGCGTTGCAGGCCTCTCTGGGGCCAACGTCCTGACTTTC
>15|TRBJ1-2|.|TRBD1|TRBV11-2
CASSSITGDGYGYTF
TGTGCCAGCAGCTCCATCACAGGGGACGGCTATGGCTACACCTTC
>16|TRBJ1-2|.|TRBD1|TRBV2
CASSPNPGTGWYGYTF
TGTGCCAGCAGCCCCAATCCCGGGACAGGGTGGTATGGCTACACCTTC
>14|TRBJ1-1|.|.|TRBV9
CASSVEVTDTEAFF
TGTGCCAGCAGCGTAGAGGTGACAGACACTGAAGCTTTCTTT
>13|TRBJ1-1|once|.|TRBV29-1
CSAGQLMNTEAFF
TGCAGCGCTGGACAGTTGATGAACACTGAAGCTTTCTTT
>15|TRBJ2-5|once|.|TRBV7-2
CASSSGVGSRETQYF
TGTGCCAGCAGCTCTGGCGTTGGGTCCAGAGAGACCCAGTACTTC
>14|TRBJ1-2|few|TRBD1|TRBV30
CAWSLLQGLGGYTF
TGTGCCTGGAGTCTCCTACAGGGGCTTGGCGGCTACACCTTC
>16|TRBJ1-4|.|.|TRBV29-1
CSVEGVGGGANEKLFF
TGCAGCGTTGAAGGCGTGGGTGGGGGAGCTAATGAAAAACTGTTTTTT
>17|TRBJ2-3|.|TRBD2|TRBV4-3
CASSRLVSGSGADTQYF
TGCGCCAGCAGCCGTCTTGTGAGCGGGAGTGGGGCAGATACGCAGTATTTT
>18|TRBJ2-1|.|TRBD2|TRBV7-9
CASSLAISASGNYNEQFF
TGTGCCAGCAGCTTAGCGATTTCGGCTAGCGGAAACTACAATGAGCAGTTCTTC